A selection of T cell receptor beta chains follows, all from one sample in a study of blood T cell repertoires in COVID-19. The repertoire was sequenced with immunoSEQ multiplex PCR; TCRdb's copy has only in-frame clones and lacks some. The sample lists 98,000 or so clones; around nine tenths were seen once. Specimen: peripheral blood. These receptors all stem from a human donor in a cohort sampled during active COVID-19. Both conserved end residues are part of each CDR3. D genes are given only for firm matches. Size is stated for part of the rows, as once, few or many counts, or as a class when the clone is expanded.

V: TRBV6-6; size: -; J: TRBJ1-1; D: -; CDR3: CVSSHGQEAFF; DNA: TGTGTCAGCAGCCATGGACAAGAAGCTTTCTTT
V: TRBV7-8; size: once; J: TRBJ2-7; D: TRBD2; CDR3: CASSPGTSGSYEQYF; DNA: TGTGCCAGCAGCCCCGGGACTAGCGGATCCTACGAGCAGTACTTC
V: TRBV4-3; size: -; J: TRBJ2-7; D: -; CDR3: CASSQLKASDEQYF; DNA: TGCGCCAGCAGCCAACTAAAAGCATCCGACGAGCAGTACTTC
V: TRBV28; size: -; J: TRBJ2-3; D: -; CDR3: CASSGHHTDTQYF; DNA: TGTGCCAGCAGTGGACACCACACAGATACGCAGTATTTT
V: TRBV10-1; size: -; J: TRBJ2-2; D: -; CDR3: CASSSSGKGIGELFF; DNA: TGCGCCAGCAGCTCCTCGGGGAAAGGGATCGGGGAGCTGTTTTTT
V: TRBV7-2; size: -; J: TRBJ1-3; D: -; CDR3: CASSPPNGEPIFF; DNA: TGTGCCAGCAGTCCTCCAAACGGGGAGCCCATTTTTTTT
V: TRBV28; size: -; J: TRBJ2-3; D: -; CDR3: CASSMTIGTDTQYF; DNA: TGTGCCAGCAGTATGACTATAGGCACAGATACGCAGTATTTT
V: TRBV6-2/TRBV6-3; size: -; J: TRBJ2-7; D: TRBD1; CDR3: CASSRDSYYEQYF; DNA: TGTGCCAGCAGCCGGGACAGTTACTACGAGCAGTACTTC
V: TRBV2; size: -; J: TRBJ1-5; D: TRBD1; CDR3: CASSGRQGPNQPQHF; DNA: TGTGCCAGCAGTGGGAGACAGGGGCCCAATCAGCCCCAGCATTTT
V: TRBV5-1; size: -; J: TRBJ1-1; D: -; CDR3: CASSLSGGDDTEAFF; DNA: TGCGCCAGCAGCTTGTCAGGAGGGGATGACACTGAAGCTTTCTTT
V: TRBV9; size: few; J: TRBJ1-2; D: -; CDR3: CASSPARDAYGYTF; DNA: TGTGCCAGCAGCCCCGCCAGGGATGCTTATGGCTACACCTTC
V: TRBV6-5; size: -; J: TRBJ1-3; D: -; CDR3: CASIGRTADENTIYF; DNA: TGTGCCAGCATAGGACGGACAGCCGATGAAAACACCATATATTTT
V: TRBV4-2; size: -; J: TRBJ1-1; D: TRBD1; CDR3: CASSQEMNRGGSEAFF; DNA: TGTGCCAGCAGCCAAGAGATGAACAGGGGGGGCTCTGAAGCTTTCTTT
V: TRBV30; size: -; J: TRBJ1-1; D: -; CDR3: CAWSVKRAGVTEAFF; DNA: TGTGCCTGGAGTGTGAAGAGGGCCGGGGTGACTGAAGCTTTCTTT
V: TRBV30; size: -; J: TRBJ1-3; D: TRBD1; CDR3: CAWSLGWTGRAGNTIYF; DNA: TGTGCCTGGAGCCTCGGTTGGACAGGGCGGGCTGGAAACACCATATATTTT
V: TRBV7-6; size: -; J: TRBJ1-1; D: TRBD1; CDR3: CASSRDRTGNTEAFF; DNA: TGTGCCAGCAGCCGGGACAGAACCGGGAACACTGAAGCTTTCTTT
V: TRBV6-5; size: -; J: TRBJ1-1; D: -; CDR3: CASSAGAEAFF; DNA: TGTGCCAGCAGCGCCGGAGCCGAAGCTTTCTTT
V: TRBV3-1/TRBV3-2; size: -; J: TRBJ1-2; D: -; CDR3: CASSRAGKGYTF; DNA: TGTGCCAGCAGCCGTGCAGGGAAGGGCTACACCTTC
V: TRBV18; size: -; J: TRBJ1-2; D: -; CDR3: CASSPLTEEGYTF; DNA: TGTGCCAGCTCACCACTCACCGAGGAGGGCTACACCTTC
V: TRBV5-4; size: -; J: TRBJ2-5; D: -; CDR3: CASSPLRGRVVDQYF; DNA: TGTGCCAGCAGCCCCCTACGAGGGAGAGTTGTGGACCAGTACTTC
V: TRBV3-1/TRBV3-2; size: -; J: TRBJ2-3; D: TRBD2; CDR3: CASNLGLAESSTDTQYF; DNA: TGTGCCAGCAATCTCGGACTAGCGGAGTCTAGCACAGATACGCAGTATTTT
V: TRBV7-9; size: once; J: TRBJ2-1; D: -; CDR3: CASSLGGHNEQFF; DNA: TGTGCCAGCAGCTTAGGTGGCCACAATGAGCAGTTCTTC
V: TRBV19; size: once; J: TRBJ1-2; D: -; CDR3: CASSTRSQGSYGYTF; DNA: TGTGCCAGTAGTACCAGATCACAGGGCTCCTATGGCTACACCTTC
V: TRBV6-5; size: -; J: TRBJ2-7; D: -; CDR3: CASRLQGYEQYF; DNA: TGTGCCAGCAGGTTACAGGGCTACGAGCAGTACTTC
V: TRBV13; size: once; J: TRBJ2-7; D: TRBD1; CDR3: CASSLLGTGPYEQYF; DNA: TGTGCCAGCAGCTTATTAGGGACAGGGCCCTACGAGCAGTACTTC
V: TRBV13; size: -; J: TRBJ2-5; D: TRBD2; CDR3: CASSSAGTSGFLQETQYF; DNA: TGTGCCAGCAGCTCGGCCGGGACTAGCGGGTTCCTACAAGAGACCCAGTACTTC
V: TRBV9; size: -; J: TRBJ1-1; D: -; CDR3: CASSVGSGLEAFF; DNA: TGTGCCAGCAGCGTAGGAAGCGGTCTAGAAGCTTTCTTT
V: TRBV11-2; size: -; J: TRBJ2-5; D: TRBD2; CDR3: CASSFGLAGGETQYF; DNA: TGTGCCAGCAGCTTCGGACTAGCGGGAGGAGAGACCCAGTACTTC
V: TRBV4-3; size: -; J: TRBJ1-4; D: -; CDR3: CASSQGGEGAFGKLFF; DNA: TGCGCCAGCAGCCAAGGAGGCGAAGGGGCATTTGGAAAACTGTTTTTT
V: TRBV18; size: -; J: TRBJ2-7; D: TRBD1; CDR3: CASSPGTGGAEQYF; DNA: TGTGCCAGCTCACCTGGGACAGGGGGGGCCGAGCAGTACTTC
V: TRBV10-3; size: -; J: TRBJ2-5; D: TRBD2; CDR3: CAISNSGIPGETQYF; DNA: TGTGCCATCAGTAATAGCGGGATTCCTGGGGAGACCCAGTACTTC
V: TRBV5-6; size: -; J: TRBJ2-7; D: -; CDR3: CASSLGVGRELAEQYF; DNA: TGTGCCAGCAGCTTGGGGGTAGGACGGGAGCTGGCCGAGCAGTACTTC
V: TRBV11-2; size: -; J: TRBJ2-5; D: -; CDR3: CASSLDPGRGETQYF; DNA: TGTGCCAGCAGCTTAGATCCAGGGCGGGGTGAGACCCAGTACTTC
V: TRBV28; size: -; J: TRBJ2-5; D: TRBD1; CDR3: CASRADRGEETQYF; DNA: TGTGCCAGCAGGGCTGACAGGGGTGAAGAGACCCAGTACTTC
V: TRBV29-1; size: -; J: TRBJ2-1; D: -; CDR3: CSVEEVGGSYNEQFF; DNA: TGCAGCGTTGAAGAAGTAGGGGGCTCCTACAATGAGCAGTTCTTC
V: TRBV6-5; size: -; J: TRBJ2-1; D: TRBD2; CDR3: CASSYQTSGAYNEQFF; DNA: TGTGCCAGCAGTTACCAGACTAGCGGAGCCTACAATGAGCAGTTCTTC
V: TRBV2; size: -; J: TRBJ2-3; D: -; CDR3: CASILEANFGDTQYF; DNA: TGTGCCAGCATCCTTGAGGCCAACTTTGGAGATACGCAGTATTTT
V: TRBV5-1; size: -; J: TRBJ2-1; D: TRBD2; CDR3: CASSFSTSGGYNEQFF; DNA: TGCGCCAGCAGCTTCTCGACTAGCGGGGGTTACAATGAGCAGTTCTTC
V: TRBV9; size: -; J: TRBJ1-1; D: -; CDR3: CASSPTGEKNTEAFF; DNA: TGTGCCAGCAGCCCCACCGGGGAGAAGAACACTGAAGCTTTCTTT
V: TRBV2; size: -; J: TRBJ2-3; D: -; CDR3: CASSEMAGTSTDTQYF; DNA: TGTGCCAGCAGTGAAATGGCAGGTACTAGCACAGATACGCAGTATTTT
V: TRBV9; size: -; J: TRBJ2-1; D: TRBD2; CDR3: CASSVSGSGSYEQFF; DNA: TGTGCCAGCAGCGTAAGTGGTAGCGGGAGCTATGAGCAGTTCTTC
V: TRBV5-1; size: -; J: TRBJ1-2; D: TRBD1; CDR3: CASSSRDRDLSGYTF; DNA: TGCGCCAGCAGCTCCCGGGACAGGGACCTCTCTGGCTACACCTTC
V: TRBV7-6; size: -; J: TRBJ2-7; D: TRBD1; CDR3: CASSFRDRAGQYF; DNA: TGTGCCAGCAGCTTTCGAGACAGGGCGGGGCAGTACTTC
V: TRBV5-1; size: -; J: TRBJ1-1; D: -; CDR3: CASSLAVNTEAFF; DNA: TGCGCCAGCAGCTTGGCGGTGAACACTGAAGCTTTCTTT
V: TRBV18; size: -; J: TRBJ1-1; D: TRBD1; CDR3: CASSPPAGGFPGTEAFF; DNA: TGTGCCAGCTCACCACCGGCAGGGGGCTTTCCGGGAACTGAAGCTTTCTTT
V: TRBV2; size: -; J: TRBJ1-5; D: -; CDR3: CASSEGRNSNQPQHF; DNA: TGTGCCAGCAGTGAAGGTCGTAATAGCAATCAGCCCCAGCATTTT
V: TRBV4-2; size: -; J: TRBJ2-3; D: TRBD1; CDR3: CASSQDFRTGTLTDTQYF; DNA: TGTGCCAGCAGCCAAGATTTCCGGACAGGGACCCTCACAGATACGCAGTATTTT
V: TRBV5-6; size: once; J: TRBJ2-7; D: -; CDR3: CASSNYRTAYEQYF; DNA: TGTGCCAGCAGCAACTATAGGACAGCCTACGAGCAGTACTTC
V: TRBV28; size: -; J: TRBJ1-2; D: TRBD1; CDR3: CASSLSGGAGGYTF; DNA: TGTGCCAGCAGTTTATCAGGGGGCGCGGGGGGCTACACCTTC
V: TRBV6-5; size: -; J: TRBJ1-2; D: TRBD1; CDR3: CASSYRDRSYGYTF; DNA: TGTGCCAGCAGTTACCGGGACAGGAGCTATGGCTACACCTTC